This T cell receptor (beta chain) was sequenced for a study of T cell changes during pregnancy in multiple sclerosis. Trimming removed 0 bases from V and 4 bases from J, with 13 bases in between. CDR3 size: 15 residues. Germline CDR1 is SGHKS and CDR2 is YYEKEE (reference sequence). Produced via immunoSEQ multiplex PCR; TCRdb's table is partial and in-frame only. The sample includes around 40,000 clones, roughly nine tenths of them seen just once. Here the sequenced sample was CD4+ T cells from peripheral blood mononuclear cells, taken in the second trimester of pregnancy. This TCR came from a female donor with multiple sclerosis, enrolled in a pregnancy study. This rearrangement joins TRBV5-5 to TRBJ2-5; D is possibly TRBD1 (5 bases). CDR3 DNA: TGTGCCAGCAGCTTGGCCCCGATAGGGGCAGAGACCCAGTACTTC. It codes for CASSLAPIGAETQYF.